Each of the 11 T cell receptor beta chains below was sequenced from the same sample in a study of human T cells and chemical hapten exposure. In TCRdb, the RACE reads were re-called with MiXCR into one record per CDR3 protein. The sample lists about 120,000 distinct CDR3 sequences, approximately 15% occurring once. Time point: patch test 1, 2 weeks after DPC sensitization. The treatment was: therapeutic diphenylcyclopropenone sensitization with weekly scalp DPC. The material sequenced was whole blood, taken in connection with sensitization to the hapten diphenylcyclopropenone (DPC). Receptors originate from a man younger than 30 with alopecia areata. Some clones in this sample may be carry-over from other donors' samples.

There are a few counts of this clonotype. The gene calls are TRBV4-1 and TRBJ2-7; 7 nucleotides line up with TRBD1. Germline-derived CDR1 and CDR2 are MGHRA and YSYEKL. The junction had 5 bases not matched to a gene; V was cut back by 3 bases and J by 3 bases. This CDR3 region has 14 residues. The CDR3 is CASSQTGTVYEQYF. In nucleotides, the CDR3 is TGCGCCAGCAGCCAGACCGGGACAGTCTACGAGCAGTACTTC.

V usage is TRBV9 and J usage is TRBJ2-2; weak D call: TRBD2 (5 bases). V lost 0 bases, J lost 4 bases, and 7 bases lay in between. This CDR3 has 14 residues. Per the germline V gene, CDR1 is SGDLS and CDR2 is YYNGEE. CDR3 nucleotides: TGTGCCAGCAGCGTAGAAGGAGGCACCGGGGAGCTGTTTTTT. Protein sequence: CASSVEGGTGELFF.

Only a few counts were recorded for this clonotype. This chain links TRBV7-8 with TRBJ2-2, with a weak D call TRBD1 (6 bases). The length of the CDR3 is 15 residues. Germline CDR1 and CDR2: SGHVS and FQNEAQ. The germline V and J ends were trimmed by 5 bases and 6 bases, with 16 bases remaining between them. CDR3 amino acids: CASSMQGKPPGELFF. The CDR3 DNA reads TGTGCCAGCAGCATGCAGGGGAAGCCCCCCGGGGAGCTGTTTTTT.

This sequence joins TRBV12-3 or TRBV12-4 and TRBJ1-1, with D unclear. This CDR3 has 16 amino acids. V shed 5 bases and J shed 1 base, with 17 bases lying between them. CDR3 in amino acids: CASSPWSRGTNTEAFF. The DNA for the CDR3 is TGTGCCAGCAGTCCTTGGTCCCGGGGAACGAACACTGAAGCTTTCTTT.

The J gene is TRBJ1-2, the V gene TRBV7-2, with a weak D call TRBD1 (5 bases). Germline lookup yields CDR1 SGHTA and CDR2 FQGNSA. The CDR3 extends over 14 amino acids. Trimming removed 5 bases at V and 4 bases at J, with 14 bases between. Here the CDR3 DNA reads TGTGCCAGCAGCCAGGGACCAGCGCGCTATGGCTACACCTTC. Protein: CASSQGPARYGYTF.

There are a few counts of this clonotype. This sequence joins TRBV4-2 and TRBJ2-7; 7 bases line up with TRBD1. Germline trimming cut 3 bases from V and 3 bases from J; bases unmatched to any gene: 5. This CDR3 region has 14 residues. CDR1 is LGHNA and CDR2 is YNFKEQ in the germline V gene. The CDR3 reads CASSHRDSDYEQYF. In nucleotides, the CDR3 is TGTGCCAGCAGCCATCGGGACAGTGACTACGAGCAGTACTTC.

The table lists this clonotype with a few counts. The V and J genes are TRBV4-1 and TRBJ1-1; D call uncertain. CDR3 length: 15 residues. CDR1 is MGHRA, CDR2 YSYEKL, per germline. V gave up 3 bases and J gave up 1 base, with 12 bases separating them. The CDR3 coding sequence is TGCGCCAGCAGCCAGGTAGGGCAGAAGAACACTGAAGCTTTCTTT. Amino acids: CASSQVGQKNTEAFF.

V usage is TRBV27 and J usage is TRBJ2-1, with TRBD2 matching 14 bases. The CDR3 is 13 residues long. J lost 8 bases, V lost 6 bases, and 0 bases had no gene match. The V gene's germline CDR1 is MNHEY and CDR2 SMNVEV (reference sequence). The CDR3 loop is CASRGLAGDEQFF. CDR3 DNA: TGTGCCAGCAGGGGACTAGCGGGGGATGAGCAGTTCTTC.

This clonotype has more than one count but fewer than ten. The chain carries TRBV20-1 and TRBJ2-3; no clear D gene. The ends were cut back, 3 bases at V and 1 base at J, with 5 bases in the middle. CDR1 DFQATT and CDR2 SNEGSKA come from the germline V gene (reference sequence). This CDR3 region has 12 residues. As DNA, the CDR3 is TGCAGTGCTAGGAAGGGCACAGATACGCAGTATTTT. This gives the protein CSARKGTDTQYF.

This clonotype has at least ten counts. The gene calls are TRBV20-1 and TRBJ2-7; 9 nucleotides line up with TRBD1. The ends lost 6 bases at V and 2 bases at J; junction bases unmatched: 8. Per germline, CDR1 DFQATT and CDR2 SNEGSKA (reference sequence). The CDR3 extends over 14 amino acids. The CDR3 sequence is CSAQGQGPTYEQYF. The CDR3 nucleotides read TGCAGTGCCCAGGGACAGGGACCTACCTACGAGCAGTACTTC.

The V call is TRBV7-8, the J call TRBJ2-5; D is uncertain. CDR1 and CDR2 (germline): SGHVS, FQNEAQ. Trimming took 5 bases from V and 9 from J, leaving 10 bases between them. The CDR3 consists of 11 residues. CDR3 DNA: TGTGCCAGCAGCATTAGCCTGGCCCAGTACTTC. Translating it yields CASSISLAQYF.